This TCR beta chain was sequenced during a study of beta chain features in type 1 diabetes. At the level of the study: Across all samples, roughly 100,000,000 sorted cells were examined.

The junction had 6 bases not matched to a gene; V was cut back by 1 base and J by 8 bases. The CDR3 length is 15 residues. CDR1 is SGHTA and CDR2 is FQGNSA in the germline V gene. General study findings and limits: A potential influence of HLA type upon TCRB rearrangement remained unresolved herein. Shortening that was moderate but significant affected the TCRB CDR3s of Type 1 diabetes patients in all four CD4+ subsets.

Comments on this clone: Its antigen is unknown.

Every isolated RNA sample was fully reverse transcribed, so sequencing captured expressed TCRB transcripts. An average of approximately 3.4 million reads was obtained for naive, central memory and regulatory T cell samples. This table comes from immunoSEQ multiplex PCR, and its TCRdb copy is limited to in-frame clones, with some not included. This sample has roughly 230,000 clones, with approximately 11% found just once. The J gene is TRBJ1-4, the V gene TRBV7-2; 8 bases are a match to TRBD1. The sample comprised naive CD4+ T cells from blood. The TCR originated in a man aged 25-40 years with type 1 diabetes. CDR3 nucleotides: TGTGCCAGCAGCTTAGTGAGACAGGGGAACGAAAAACTGTTTTTT. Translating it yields CASSLVRQGNEKLFF.